A selection of T cell receptor beta chains follows, all from one sample in a study of T cell changes during pregnancy in multiple sclerosis. Profiling relied on immunoSEQ multiplex PCR, and the TCRdb table lists in-frame clones only, not all of them. Among about 41,000 clones listed, about 90% were seen once. The sequenced sample was CD8+ T cells from peripheral blood mononuclear cells, obtained in the first trimester of pregnancy. The receptors here all came from a female donor with multiple sclerosis, enrolled in a pregnancy study. Each CDR3 is given with its conserved first and last residue. The order of the fields is CDR3 protein, CDR3 DNA, V gene, D gene, clone size, J gene. A D gene is named only where the DNA matches it firmly. For some rows the clone size is stated as once, few or many, or as a class when expanded; others skip it.

CDR3: CASSLGLGQSYEQYF; DNA: TGTGCCAGCAGCTTAGGTTTGGGACAGTCCTACGAGCAGTACTTC; V: TRBV7-9; D: TRBD1; size: .; J: TRBJ2-7
CDR3: CASSLFDAANNEQFF; DNA: TGTGCCAGCAGCTTATTTGATGCGGCCAATAATGAGCAGTTCTTC; V: TRBV7-3; D: .; size: .; J: TRBJ2-1
CDR3: CASSVEGRGNQPQHF; DNA: TGTGCCAGCAGCGTAGAGGGGAGGGGCAATCAGCCCCAGCATTTT; V: TRBV9; D: .; size: .; J: TRBJ1-5
CDR3: CATVGGLMNTEAFF; DNA: TGTGCCACCGTAGGCGGGCTCATGAACACTGAAGCTTTCTTT; V: TRBV11-2; D: .; size: .; J: TRBJ1-1
CDR3: CASTLGSRSSVGEAAFF; DNA: TGTGCCAGCACCCTCGGTAGTCGGTCGTCGGTAGGGGAGGCGGCTTTCTTT; V: TRBV5-8; D: .; size: .; J: TRBJ1-1
CDR3: CASSLGEQRGDTQYF; DNA: TGCGCCAGCAGCTTGGGCGAGCAGAGAGGAGATACGCAGTATTTT; V: TRBV5-1; D: .; size: .; J: TRBJ2-3
CDR3: CASSSGQGGTQYF; DNA: TGTGCCAGCAGCTCTGGACAGGGGGGGACCCAGTACTTC; V: TRBV13; D: TRBD1; size: .; J: TRBJ2-5
CDR3: CASSQGHGSYEQYF; DNA: TGCGCCAGCAGCCAAGGACACGGGAGCTACGAGCAGTACTTC; V: TRBV4-1; D: .; size: .; J: TRBJ2-7
CDR3: CASSSGRFTDTQYF; DNA: TGTGCCAGCTCTAGCGGGAGATTCACAGATACGCAGTATTTT; V: TRBV11-3; D: TRBD2; size: .; J: TRBJ2-3
CDR3: CASSRLAGFDTQYF; DNA: TGTGCCAGTAGTAGACTAGCGGGATTCGATACGCAGTATTTT; V: TRBV19; D: TRBD2; size: .; J: TRBJ2-3
CDR3: CASSFEGQGAYEQYF; DNA: TGTGCCAGCAGCTTTGAGGGACAGGGGGCCTACGAGCAGTACTTC; V: TRBV7-8; D: TRBD1; size: .; J: TRBJ2-7
CDR3: CAISDVQIPYNEQFF; DNA: TGTGCCATCAGTGATGTCCAGATCCCCTACAATGAGCAGTTCTTC; V: TRBV10-3; D: .; size: .; J: TRBJ2-1
CDR3: CAWSASWDYHTDTQYF; DNA: TGTGCCTGGAGTGCGAGCTGGGACTATCACACAGATACGCAGTATTTT; V: TRBV30; D: TRBD2; size: .; J: TRBJ2-3
CDR3: CASSDSTGENGYTF; DNA: TGTGCCAGCAGTGACTCGACAGGGGAGAATGGCTACACCTTC; V: TRBV6-1; D: TRBD1; size: .; J: TRBJ1-2
CDR3: CATSSVQTQETQYF; DNA: TGTGCCACCAGCAGCGTACAGACCCAAGAGACCCAGTACTTC; V: TRBV15; D: .; size: once; J: TRBJ2-5
CDR3: CSVRLQDISSNYGYTF; DNA: TGCAGCGTCCGTCTACAGGATATCTCTTCTAACTATGGCTACACCTTC; V: TRBV29-1; D: .; size: .; J: TRBJ1-2
CDR3: CAWSVDRLNTEAFF; DNA: TGTGCCTGGAGTGTCGACAGGTTGAACACTGAAGCTTTCTTT; V: TRBV30; D: .; size: .; J: TRBJ1-1
CDR3: CASSLGQSTIPGRETQYF; DNA: TGTGCCAGCAGCTTGGGACAGTCAACAATACCAGGGCGGGAGACCCAGTACTTC; V: TRBV5-4; D: .; size: .; J: TRBJ2-5
CDR3: CASSPNPTDTIYF; DNA: TGTGCCAGCAGCCCAAACCCTACCGACACCATATATTTT; V: TRBV6-5; D: .; size: .; J: TRBJ1-3
CDR3: CAWGPGQGRWAQHF; DNA: TGTGCCTGGGGCCCGGGACAGGGGCGTTGGGCCCAGCATTTT; V: TRBV30; D: TRBD1; size: once; J: TRBJ1-5
CDR3: CASSQDRANYGYTF; DNA: TGTGCCAGCAGCCAAGACAGGGCTAACTATGGCTACACCTTC; V: TRBV4-2; D: .; size: .; J: TRBJ1-2
CDR3: CASSQDSGLGTDTQYF; DNA: TGCGCCAGCAGCCAAGATAGCGGACTAGGCACAGATACGCAGTATTTT; V: TRBV4-3; D: TRBD2; size: .; J: TRBJ2-3
CDR3: CASSLGSGNQPQHF; DNA: TGTGCCAGCAGTTTGGGTTCGGGGAATCAGCCCCAGCATTTT; V: TRBV27; D: .; size: .; J: TRBJ1-5
CDR3: CASGTTGEGTYNEQFF; DNA: TGTGCCAGCGGTACGACGGGGGAGGGAACCTACAATGAGCAGTTCTTC; V: TRBV2; D: TRBD2; size: .; J: TRBJ2-1
CDR3: CSLTGSSYNEQFF; DNA: TGCAGCCTGACTGGCAGCAGCTACAATGAGCAGTTCTTC; V: TRBV29-1; D: .; size: .; J: TRBJ2-1
CDR3: CASSLVSRQGDSPLHF; DNA: TGTGCCAGCAGCTTAGTTTCAAGACAGGGCGATTCACCCCTCCACTTT; V: TRBV7-9; D: TRBD1; size: .; J: TRBJ1-6
CDR3: CASSLVSSSYNEQFF; DNA: TGTGCCAGCAGCTTAGTTTCCTCGTCCTACAATGAGCAGTTCTTC; V: TRBV7-6; D: .; size: .; J: TRBJ2-1
CDR3: CASSQDRGYADTQYF; DNA: TGTGCCAGCAGTCAAGACAGGGGATACGCAGATACGCAGTATTTT; V: TRBV2; D: TRBD1; size: .; J: TRBJ2-3
CDR3: CASSLRSRGNTEAFF; DNA: TGTGCCAGCAGTTTAAGGAGCAGGGGTAACACTGAAGCTTTCTTT; V: TRBV27; D: .; size: medium-sized; J: TRBJ1-1
CDR3: CASSLVWVDAGAAHEQYF; DNA: TGTGCCAGCAGCTTAGTATGGGTTGATGCGGGGGCGGCCCACGAGCAGTACTTC; V: TRBV7-9; D: .; size: once; J: TRBJ2-7
CDR3: CASRSLLGVQNYNEQFF; DNA: TGTGCCAGCAGATCCCTACTCGGGGTACAAAACTACAATGAGCAGTTCTTC; V: TRBV27; D: .; size: .; J: TRBJ2-1
CDR3: CASSSYPHERGADTQYF; DNA: TGTGCCAGCAGCTCGTACCCCCATGAGCGGGGTGCAGATACGCAGTATTTT; V: TRBV7-2; D: TRBD2; size: .; J: TRBJ2-3
CDR3: CASSQEPGLGDEQFF; DNA: TGCGCCAGCAGCCAAGAACCAGGGTTGGGCGATGAGCAGTTCTTC; V: TRBV4-3; D: .; size: .; J: TRBJ2-1
CDR3: CASSFDRGWVGTDTQYF; DNA: TGTGCCAGCAGTTTCGACAGGGGATGGGTGGGCACAGATACGCAGTATTTT; V: TRBV27; D: TRBD1; size: .; J: TRBJ2-3
CDR3: CASSGREGEQYF; DNA: TGTGCCAGCAGCGGGCGGGAAGGCGAGCAGTACTTC; V: TRBV4-2; D: .; size: few; J: TRBJ2-7
CDR3: CSVEGLQGSGTGHEQYF; DNA: TGCAGCGTTGAAGGACTACAAGGTTCCGGGACAGGGCACGAGCAGTACTTC; V: TRBV29-1; D: TRBD1; size: .; J: TRBJ2-7
CDR3: CASSIFGGGTFNEQFF; DNA: TGTGCCAGTAGTATTTTCGGAGGAGGGACGTTCAATGAGCAGTTCTTC; V: TRBV19; D: .; size: .; J: TRBJ2-1
CDR3: CAISESGLAGTGELFF; DNA: TGTGCCATCAGTGAGTCGGGACTAGCGGGGACCGGGGAGCTGTTTTTT; V: TRBV10-3; D: TRBD2; size: .; J: TRBJ2-2
CDR3: CASSLPGGDTEAFF; DNA: TGTGCCAGCAGCTTACCTGGGGGGGACACTGAAGCTTTCTTT; V: TRBV7-8; D: .; size: medium-sized; J: TRBJ1-1
CDR3: CASSLTEGDTEAFF; DNA: TGTGCCAGCAGTTTAACCGAAGGGGACACTGAAGCTTTCTTT; V: TRBV28; D: .; size: .; J: TRBJ1-1
CDR3: CASRLRERDTQYF; DNA: TGCGCCAGCCGATTACGAGAGAGAGATACGCAGTATTTT; V: TRBV10-2; D: .; size: .; J: TRBJ2-3
CDR3: CASSHRLMTSLPADTQYF; DNA: TGTGCCAGCAGCCATCGACTGATGACTAGCCTCCCCGCAGATACGCAGTATTTT; V: TRBV16; D: TRBD2; size: .; J: TRBJ2-3
CDR3: CASRKGGDGTNTEAFF; DNA: TGCGCCAGCAGGAAAGGGGGCGACGGAACAAACACTGAAGCTTTCTTT; V: TRBV10-2; D: TRBD1; size: .; J: TRBJ1-1